This TCR beta chain is from a study of blood T cell repertoires in COVID-19. Losses at the gene ends were 7 bases for V and 6 bases for J; bases not matched to a gene: 9. This CDR3 is built from 14 residues. In germline, CDR1 is MNHEY, CDR2 SVGAGI. TCRdb's table, derived via immunoSEQ multiplex PCR, lists solely in-frame clones and lacks some. This sample has hundreds of thousands of clones, with 83% found just once. The sequencing sample was made of peripheral blood. The receptor comes from a woman between 35 and 50 years old with active or convalescent COVID-19. The rearrangement links TRBV6-5 to TRBJ2-1, with 7 bases that match TRBD1. The CDR3 coding sequence is TGTGCCAGCAATCTAAGGACAGGAATCAATGAGCAGTTCTTC. As protein: CASNLRTGINEQFF.